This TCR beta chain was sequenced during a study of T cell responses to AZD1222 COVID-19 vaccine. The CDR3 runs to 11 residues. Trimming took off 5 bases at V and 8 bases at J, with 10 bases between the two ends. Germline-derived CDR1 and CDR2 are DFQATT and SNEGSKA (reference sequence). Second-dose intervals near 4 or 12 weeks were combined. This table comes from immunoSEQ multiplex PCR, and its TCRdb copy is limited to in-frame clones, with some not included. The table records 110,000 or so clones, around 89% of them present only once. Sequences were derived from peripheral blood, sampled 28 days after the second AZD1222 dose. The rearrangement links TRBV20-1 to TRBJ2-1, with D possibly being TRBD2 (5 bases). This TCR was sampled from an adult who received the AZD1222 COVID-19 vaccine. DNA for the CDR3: TGCAGTGCTCCCGAGAGGGATGAGCAGTTCTTC. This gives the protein CSAPERDEQFF.